These 16 T cell receptor beta chains originate from one sample sequenced in a study of blood T cell repertoires in COVID-19. The assay was immunoSEQ multiplex PCR, and TCRdb's table has in-frame clones only and misses some. The data contain just over 60,000 clones, about four fifths of them singletons. The material sequenced was peripheral blood. All receptors come from a man aged 30 to 39 with COVID-19, enrolled during active disease.

The chain joins TRBV10-3 to TRBJ2-1; TRBD2 aligns across 7 bases. After removal of 8 bases from V and 4 bases from J, the junction contained 8 bases not matched to a gene. CDR3 length: 14 amino acids. Germline V gene lookup returns CDR1 ENHRY and CDR2 SYGVKD. CDR3 bases: TGTGCCATCTTATGGGAGGGAATTTACAATGAGCAGTTCTTC. The encoded protein is CAILWEGIYNEQFF.

The chain recombines TRBV19 with TRBJ2-3, with 12 bases identical to TRBD2. With V trimmed by 8 bases and J by 0 bases, 6 bases remained unmatched. The germline gives CDR1 LNHDA, CDR2 SQIVND (reference sequence). CDR3 length equals 16 residues. Here the CDR3 reads CASSLAGGLSTDTQYF. CDR3 bases: TGTGCCAGTTCTCTAGCGGGGGGGCTTAGCACAGATACGCAGTATTTT. The full variable domain, its missing parts supplied by reference TRBV19 and TRBJ2-3, is DGGITQSPKYLFRKEGQNVTLSCEQNLNHDAMYWYRQDPGQGLRLIYYSQIVNDFQKGDIAEGYSVSREKKESFPLTVTSAQKNPTAFYLCASSLAGGLSTDTQYFGPGTRLTVL.

This clone came up once. The chain links TRBV29-1 to TRBJ1-6, with 8 bases that match TRBD1. Germline loops: CDR1 SQVTM, CDR2 ANQGSEA. V shed 3 bases and J 5 bases; nucleotides not matched to a gene: 3. The CDR3 is made up of 14 amino acids. CDR3 residues: CSVEGQAHNSPLHF. CDR3 DNA: TGCAGCGTTGAGGGACAGGCGCATAATTCACCCCTCCACTTT.

This clone came up a few times. This chain joins TRBV7-9 and TRBJ1-1; no reliable D call. Deletions cut 2 bases from V and 7 bases from J, with 14 bases between. The CDR3 is 14 amino acids. Germline V gene lookup returns CDR1 SEHNR and CDR2 FQNEAQ (reference sequence). The CDR3 DNA sequence: TGTGCCAGCAGCTTACTACCTACAGAGATTGAAGCTTTCTTT. Translated, it gives CASSLLPTEIEAFF.

The chain is built from TRBV11-2 and TRBJ2-4, with 7 bases matching TRBD1. The V gene's germline CDR1 is SGHAT and CDR2 FQNNGV. CDR3 length equals 16 residues. J gave up 7 bases and V 4 bases, and 13 bases lay outside the gene matches. The CDR3 DNA reads TGTGCCAGCAGCTCGATTCGACAGGGTGTCCCCAACATTCAGTACTTC. Protein product: CASSSIRQGVPNIQYF.

This clone appeared once. The chain employs TRBV5-8 and TRBJ2-7; D possibly corresponds to TRBD2 (5 bases). There are 14 residues in the CDR3. The germline V gene has CDR1 SGHTS and CDR2 YDEGEE. V gave up 3 bases and J gave up 2 bases, with 12 bases separating them. This CDR3 is CASSSYTRTYEQYF. The DNA of the CDR3 is TGTGCCAGCAGCTCGTATACTAGGACCTACGAGCAGTACTTC.

The rearrangement links TRBV19 to TRBJ1-1; 9 bases align to TRBD1. The CDR3 sequence is 14 residues long. The V gene's germline CDR1 is LNHDA and CDR2 SQIVND (reference sequence). V lost 5 bases, J lost 1 base, and 2 bases stayed unmatched. Written as DNA, the CDR3 is TGTGCCAGTAGTGAACAGGGGGCGAACACTGAAGCTTTCTTT. Translating gives CASSEQGANTEAFF.

The gene calls are TRBV28 and TRBJ2-7, with D tentatively TRBD2 (5 bases). Germline V gene sequence: CDR1 MDHEN, CDR2 SYDVKM. V gave up 6 bases and J gave up 1 base, with 10 bases separating them. The length of the CDR3 is 13 residues. The CDR3 DNA is TGTGCCAGCAGGGTCGGGGTTTCCTACGAGCAGTACTTC. This gives the protein CASRVGVSYEQYF.

This clone appeared once. The rearrangement uses TRBV19 and TRBJ2-2, with 8 bases that match TRBD2. Per germline, CDR1 LNHDA and CDR2 SQIVND (reference sequence). V lost 7 bases to trimming and J lost 4 bases; unmatched junction nucleotides: 8. This CDR3 is 15 amino acids long. The CDR3 region is CASKTGGALTGELFF. CDR3 nucleotide sequence: TGTGCCAGTAAAACCGGGGGGGCCCTCACCGGGGAGCTGTTTTTT.

The chain links TRBV11-2 to TRBJ1-6; D unresolved. The V gene's germline CDR1 is SGHAT and CDR2 FQNNGV. V gave up 7 bases and J gave up 7 bases, with 17 bases separating them. This CDR3 has 15 residues. The CDR3 nucleotides read TGTGCCAGCACCCTAGGCGGGGTCTCAAATTCACCCCTCCACTTT. Translating it yields CASTLGGVSNSPLHF.

The chain recombines TRBV7-3 with TRBJ2-1; D is ambiguous. Germline V CDR1 and CDR2: SGHTA, FQGTGA. With 5 bases removed from V and 2 bases from J, the gap between germline ends came to 19 bases. CDR3 length: 17 residues. The CDR3 region has the DNA TGTGCCAGCAGCCTAAGGCAGCGCAACCTAACCTACAATGAGCAGTTCTTC. Amino acid sequence: CASSLRQRNLTYNEQFF.

The chain uses TRBV2 and TRBJ1-2; perhaps TRBD1 as D (5 bases). The CDR3 extends over 13 amino acids. V lost 6 bases, J lost 4 bases, and 12 bases lay in between. The germline V gene has CDR1 SNHLY and CDR2 FYNNEI. The DNA of the CDR3 is TGTGCCAGCAGGGTTAAAGACAGCTATGGCTACACCTTC. Translated: CASRVKDSYGYTF.

This clone was seen only a few times. The rearrangement links TRBV7-9 to TRBJ1-1; 10 bases fit TRBD1. The CDR3 totals 15 residues. V was clipped by 5 bases and J by 1 base; unmatched bases: 4. The germline V gene encodes CDR1 SEHNR and CDR2 FQNEAQ (reference sequence). This chain's CDR3 is CASSRTGGRNTEAFF. CDR3 bases: TGTGCCAGCAGCCGGACAGGGGGAAGGAACACTGAAGCTTTCTTT.

The rearrangement links TRBV7-2 to TRBJ2-3; TRBD2 agrees at 7 bases. The CDR3 extends over 15 amino acids. V was clipped by 1 base and J by 1 base; unmatched bases: 2. Germline V gene data show CDR1 as SGHTA and CDR2 as FQGNSA. This CDR3 reads CASSLGLAGTDTQYF. The DNA for the CDR3 is TGTGCCAGCAGCTTAGGGCTAGCGGGCACAGATACGCAGTATTTT.

The V gene is TRBV14, the J gene TRBJ1-6; no reliable D call. The CDR3 loop spans 14 amino acids. The ends were cut back, 1 base at V and 8 bases at J, with 9 bases in the middle. Germline loops: CDR1 SGHDN, CDR2 FVKESK. CDR3 sequence (DNA): TGTGCCAGCAGCCAAGCGTACAGCTATTCACCCCTCCACTTT. It encodes CASSQAYSYSPLHF.

The chain joins TRBV30 to TRBJ1-1, with a weak D call TRBD1 (5 bases). The germline CDR1 and CDR2 sequences are GTSNPN and SVGIG (reference sequence). The germline V and J ends were trimmed by 3 bases and 11 bases, with 19 bases remaining between them. The CDR3 is 13 amino acids. CDR3 region: CAWSQGLGQSAFF. The CDR3 nucleotides are TGTGCCTGGAGCCAAGGGCTGGGGCAAAGCGCTTTCTTT.